This T cell receptor (beta chain) is drawn from a study of T-cell reconstitution after alpha-beta-depleted transplantation in children. Many counts were recorded for this clonotype. For TCRbeta, the library was prepared with unique molecular identifiers. TCRdb re-called the PCR reads with MiXCR, one entry per CDR3 protein. The table includes more than 100,000 distinct CDR3 sequences, under 25% detected once. Trimming removed 4 bases from V and 4 bases from J, with 13 bases in between. Germline CDR1 and CDR2: DFQATT and SNEGSKA (reference sequence). The CDR3 covers 13 residues. Sequenced material: PBMCs, mostly from graft donor cells, taken 180 days after TCRalphabeta/CD19-depleted stem cell transplant. The TCR was taken from a male patient between 2 and 10 years old who had a stem cell transplant for chronic granulomatous disease, so the T cells may come from the graft donor. The rearrangement links TRBV20-1 to TRBJ1-1; possibly TRBD1 for D (5 bases). CDR3 loop: CSAITRGGTEAFF. As DNA, the CDR3 is TGCAGTGCTATAACAAGGGGTGGCACTGAAGCTTTCTTT.